Listed here is a single TCR beta chain. What this receptor recognizes is not known. The sample holds no much larger clone one base away, and base qualities are not on file. The library was obtained by multiplex PCR. The data were produced on an Illumina HiSeq 4000. TCR beta libraries were built with iRepertoire HTBI primers and Arm-PCR amplification of CDR3 regions. Before sequencing, the PCR products went through gel purification. The authors' analysis ran thus. Gene usage analysis of CDR3 amino acid clonotypes relied on the 60 to 65 TRBV and 14 TRBJ segments identified across samples. COPE and FqMerger were used to merge filtered high-quality paired reads into contigs. BLAST was used to align contigs to IMGT TRBV, TRBD and TRBJ reference genes, with CDR3 defined following IMGT. Any clonotype with a frequency above 0.1% was classified as a highly expanded clone. Shannon entropy was used to measure repertoire diversity, and the Gini coefficient was used to measure V-J evenness. A clonotype was considered public if more than one individual shared it. TCRdb trimmed public reads at Q25 via fastp, called clones via MiXCR and kept in-frame beta chains. CDR3 protein sequences are deduplicated, and each keeps its most common genes and DNA. The V and J calls and clone size come from TCRdb's table, not from the authors' own analysis. The sample data list approximately 490,000 distinct CDR3 sequences, and 15% to 20% of these were observed just once. The top ten clones comprise 12% of the sample.

The data were obtained in a study of regulatory T cells in long-lasting Graves disease listed by TCRdb under 2021. With respect to the entire study: Newly diagnosed Graves' disease patients had taken antithyroid drugs for less than 3 months. A total of about 33 samples underwent TCR sequencing, from roughly 13 patients with persistent Graves' disease and some 20 patients with newly diagnosed Graves' disease. The study took place in China and was registered as a clinical trial. Persistent Graves' disease patients were compared with newly diagnosed Graves' disease patients by peripheral blood TCR sequencing and RNA sequencing.

The time point label corresponds to: newly diagnosed GD, antithyroid drugs for less than 3 months. For both TCR sequencing and RNA sequencing, RNA was extracted from PBMCs using TRIzol. The diagnosis of Graves' disease followed American Thyroid Association guidelines. Patients for the study were recruited at an endocrinology department in Xi'an, China. Each patient gave roughly 10 milliliters of peripheral blood, collected in an EDTA anticoagulant tube. Ficoll Paque Plus density gradient separation was used to isolate PBMCs, and no further T cell sorting was done. RNA quality was checked with an Agilent 2100 Bioanalyzer and agarose gel, and concentration with a NanoDrop 2000. What the authors observed across the whole study: Only the TCR beta chain was sequenced and analyzed. As a limitation, the authors acknowledged that the small sample size may reduce accuracy. Persistent disease showed preferential use of TRBV28, TRBJ1-2 and TRBJ2-5, whereas newly diagnosed disease favored TRBV20-1 and TRBJ2-1. Lower TCR Shannon entropy and fewer highly expanded clones were observed in persistent Graves' disease patients than in newly diagnosed patients, which suggested clonal expansion. Only peripheral blood was studied, because thyroid tissue, the primary lesion, was inaccessible. Persistent patients shared more public clonotypes among themselves (over 2,500) than newly diagnosed patients did (approximately 970).

Clipping removes 6 bases from V and 5 bases from J, with 6 as the unmatched junction base count. From the cysteine up to the phenylalanine, the CDR3 has a length of 13 residues. The entry retains the CDR3 DNA only, 39 bases that are in frame from base 1. As encoded in the germline V gene (reference sequence), CDR1 is DFQATT while CDR2 is SNEGSKA. This sample was shared with a second study, whose subject was T cells in Graves' hyperthyroidism and ophthalmopathy. The second publication reports: Stable Graves' hyperthyroidism was defined as the absence of progression to ophthalmopathy over 18 months of follow-up. Hyperthyroidism patients were newly diagnosed, had a disease duration of under 2 months, and were aged 18 to 65 years. Any patient with an uncontrolled infection, another autoimmune disease, pregnancy or lactation was excluded. Diagnoses relied on clinical symptoms, serum thyroxine and TRAb, thyroid ultrasound and orbital computed tomography. The first round of RT-PCR for the TCR CDR3 was performed with the HTBI primer set and the Qiagen OneStep RT-PCR kit. Most expanded thyroid clonotypes (frequency above 0.001) were also detected in blood, suggesting blood repertoires may reflect thyroid immune responses. Ophthalmopathy was separated from stable hyperthyroidism by a 13 V-J signature model, with around 90% sensitivity and about 81% specificity obtained in cross-validation and 80%/75% obtained in testing. In validation, the model predicted progression to ophthalmopathy with over 65% sensitivity and approximately 72% specificity, a median of 6.5 months before onset. To identify distinguishing TCR V-J signatures, a discovery cohort of around 100 patients was used, comprising 40 to 45 with Graves' ophthalmopathy and around 57 with stable Graves' hyperthyroidism. An independent validation cohort of 18 to 20 hyperthyroidism patients and 17 patients who later progressed to ophthalmopathy tested prospective prediction of ophthalmopathy. For training and testing, the 100 patients in the discovery cohort were randomly divided in a 7:3 ratio. Thyroid tissue and blood T-cell repertoires from about six Graves' hyperthyroidism patients were also compared in the study. After blood sampling, hyperthyroidism patients were treated with methimazole at a starting dose of 30 mg daily, and ophthalmopathy patients were treated with high-dose intravenous methylprednisolone. The libraries were constructed in a second round of multiplex PCR and then size-selected and purified. Paired-end sequencing of the libraries was performed with 100 bp reads on an Illumina HiSeq2000. Raw data were processed with SOAPnuke, discarding reads with adapters, uncalled bases, mean Phred below 15, or no exact constant-primer or identifier match. High-quality paired reads were merged with COPE v1.2.5, and unique nucleotide sequences were defined as clonotypes. MiTCR v1.1 was used to align clonotypes to the IMGT TRBV, TRBD and TRBJ reference segments. The analysis included only V-J combinations with a frequency above 0.0001, which together covered over 98% of the repertoires. A TCS score was defined as the ratio between F50 (clonal expansion) and ExV (chaos), using BLOSUM62-based TCRdist between CDR3 peptides within each V-J. Welch's t-statistics and random forest reduced 450 to 600 V-J features to fewer than 15, which were used in a naive Bayes classifier (R e1071). Sample size was not statistically predetermined, and investigators were not blinded to group allocation. TCR Vbeta CDR3 sequencing of roughly 140 peripheral blood samples (over 40 ophthalmopathy, around 80 hyperthyroidism and approximately 17 progressor patients) is reported in the paper.

This receptor was identified in a man in his forties with Graves disease. Donor details come from another sample of the same person, matched by shared clones. The input for sequencing was peripheral blood mononuclear cells (PBMCs), taken at new diagnosis, from a patient treated with antithyroid drugs. The chain was built from TRBV20-1 and TRBJ2-4; 8 junctional bases match TRBD1. The CDR3 sequence is CSARTTGENIQYF. The DNA sequence is TGCAGTGCGCGCACGACAGGGGAAAACATTCAGTACTTC.